The rows below give T cell receptor beta chains drawn from one sample of a study of T cells in Graves' hyperthyroidism and ophthalmopathy. TCRdb re-analysed the multiplex PCR reads in MiXCR, keeping a single row per CDR3 protein. The profile shows about 380,000 distinct CDR3 sequences, roughly 14% of them singletons. Sequenced material: blood. These TCRs come from a man aged 30 to 39 with Graves' hyperthyroidism that later progressed to Graves' ophthalmopathy. The CDR3 runs from the conserved cysteine through the conserved F or W. A D gene is named only where the DNA matches it firmly. Clone size is given for some rows only: seen once, a few or many times, or a class if the clone is expanded.

V gene,D gene,J gene,clone size,CDR3 protein,CDR3 DNA
TRBV6-1,NA,TRBJ1-1,NA,CASSRSPGNTEAFF,TGTGCCAGCAGCCGTTCTCCGGGGAACACTGAAGCTTTCTTT
TRBV12-3/TRBV12-4,TRBD2,TRBJ2-3,few,CASSLVGGAADTQYF,TGTGCCAGCAGTTTAGTCGGGGGGGCCGCAGATACGCAGTATTTT
TRBV7-2,NA,TRBJ1-2,NA,CASSPKWTAPYGYTF,TGTGCCAGCAGCCCGAAGTGGACGGCACCCTATGGCTACACCTTC
TRBV9,TRBD1,TRBJ2-3,NA,CASSVSGTGEADTQYF,TGTGCCAGCAGCGTGTCCGGGACAGGGGAGGCAGATACGCAGTATTTT
TRBV12-3/TRBV12-4,TRBD2,TRBJ2-2,NA,CASRGLGATGELFF,TGTGCCAGCAGGGGACTAGGGGCCACCGGGGAGCTGTTTTTT
TRBV19,NA,TRBJ2-1,NA,CASSAGSDNEQFF,TGTGCCAGTAGTGCCGGGTCCGACAATGAGCAGTTCTTC
TRBV11-2,NA,TRBJ2-1,many,CASTDFRGWGNEQFF,TGTGCCAGCACCGATTTCCGGGGTTGGGGCAATGAGCAGTTCTTC
TRBV6-1,TRBD1,TRBJ1-1,many,CASRGQARNTEAFF,TGTGCCAGCAGAGGACAGGCCCGGAACACTGAAGCTTTCTTT
TRBV19,NA,TRBJ2-7,NA,CASSIGGEQYF,TGTGCCAGTAGTATAGGGGGCGAGCAGTACTTC
TRBV11-2,NA,TRBJ2-7,many,CASSLRAQTYEQYF,TGTGCCAGCAGCCTCCGGGCACAGACCTACGAGCAGTACTTC
TRBV10-2,NA,TRBJ2-3,NA,CASSESRSRSYTDTQYF,TGCGCCAGCAGTGAGTCTCGGTCGAGATCTTACACAGATACGCAGTATTTT
TRBV4-2,TRBD1,TRBJ1-2,few,CASSQVGQALRGYTF,TGTGCCAGCAGCCAAGTTGGACAGGCCCTGAGGGGCTACACCTTC
TRBV7-8,NA,TRBJ2-1,many,CASSLDLLSGRQWDEQFF,TGTGCCAGCAGCTTAGACCTCCTATCGGGACGGCAATGGGATGAGCAGTTCTTC
TRBV13,NA,TRBJ2-3,few,CASSLSMDTLTDTQYF,TGTGCCAGCAGCCTTTCAATGGACACCCTCACAGATACGCAGTATTTT
TRBV4-2,TRBD2,TRBJ2-2,NA,CASSRSGTSGGRNTGELFF,TGTGCCAGCAGCCGGTCCGGGACTAGCGGGGGGCGAAACACCGGGGAGCTGTTTTTT
TRBV6-1,NA,TRBJ1-2,many,CASTGSLDYGYTF,TGTGCCAGCACGGGCAGTCTTGACTATGGCTACACCTTC
TRBV2,NA,TRBJ2-2,many,CASWRGLAGELFF,TGTGCCAGCTGGAGGGGGCTCGCCGGGGAGCTGTTTTTT
TRBV2,NA,TRBJ2-7,many,CASSEARSYEQYF,TGTGCCAGCAGTGAAGCGCGATCCTACGAGCAGTACTTC
TRBV30,TRBD1,TRBJ1-6,few,CAWSGTGGSPLHF,TGTGCCTGGAGTGGCACAGGGGGTTCACCCCTCCACTTT
TRBV5-1,NA,TRBJ2-2,many,CASSLSPTGELFF,TGCGCCAGCAGCTTGTCGCCCACCGGGGAGCTGTTTTTT
TRBV7-9,NA,TRBJ1-1,few,CASSWGGRAEAFF,TGTGCCAGCAGCTGGGGGGGGAGAGCTGAAGCTTTCTTT
TRBV9,TRBD1,TRBJ1-5,few,CASGTDNQPQHF,TGTGCCAGCGGGACAGACAATCAGCCCCAGCATTTT
TRBV4-2,TRBD1,TRBJ2-2,NA,CASSTGTGSNTGELFF,TGTGCCAGCAGCACAGGGACAGGGTCAAACACCGGGGAGCTGTTTTTT
TRBV6-1,TRBD1,TRBJ2-1,NA,CASSWTSGQGYNEQFF,TGTGCCAGCAGTTGGACCTCGGGACAGGGGTACAATGAGCAGTTCTTC
TRBV4-1,NA,TRBJ2-7,NA,CASSYRPGPYEQYF,TGCGCCAGCAGCTACCGCCCGGGGCCCTACGAGCAGTACTTC
TRBV2,NA,TRBJ1-1,many,CASGLGTEAFF,TGTGCCAGCGGACTCGGGACTGAAGCTTTCTTT
TRBV28,NA,TRBJ2-2,NA,CASRLMVEGTGELFF,TGTGCCAGCCGACTTATGGTCGAAGGTACCGGGGAGCTGTTTTTT
TRBV4-2,NA,TRBJ2-3,NA,CASSQGAELTDTQYF,TGTGCCAGCAGCCAAGGGGCCGAGTTGACAGATACGCAGTATTTT
TRBV29-1,NA,TRBJ2-1,few,CSSEISSYNEQFF,TGCAGCTCAGAGATCAGCTCCTACAATGAGCAGTTCTTC
TRBV5-1,NA,TRBJ2-3,many,CASSLGQPDTQYF,TGCGCCAGCAGCTTGGGCCAACCAGATACGCAGTATTTT
TRBV4-1,TRBD1,TRBJ2-7,NA,CASSETTGAYEQYF,TGCGCCAGCAGCGAAACGACAGGGGCCTACGAGCAGTACTTC
TRBV20-1,NA,TRBJ1-5,few,CSPQGQHF,TGCAGTCCCCAGGGCCAGCATTTT
TRBV28,TRBD1,TRBJ1-2,many,CASSPGTGGRGYTF,TGTGCCAGCAGTCCGGGGACAGGGGGACGTGGCTACACCTTC
TRBV4-1,NA,TRBJ2-6,NA,CASTSRDGANVLTF,TGCGCCAGCACCAGTCGTGATGGGGCCAACGTCCTGACTTTC
TRBV9,TRBD2,TRBJ2-3,NA,CASSVEPGEGDTQYF,TGTGCCAGCAGCGTAGAACCGGGGGAGGGAGATACGCAGTATTTT
TRBV30,NA,TRBJ1-2,NA,CAWTQGTYGYTF,TGTGCCTGGACTCAGGGGACCTATGGCTACACCTTC
TRBV3-1,NA,TRBJ1-5,few,CASSQRTVTEPQHF,TGTGCCAGCAGCCAACGGACAGTTACGGAGCCCCAGCATTTT
TRBV20-1,NA,TRBJ1-1,many,CSASGGTNTEAFF,TGCAGTGCTAGCGGAGGGACGAACACTGAAGCTTTCTTT
TRBV18,NA,TRBJ2-2,few,CASSPSASADTGELFF,TGTGCCAGCTCACCATCCGCTAGCGCTGACACCGGGGAGCTGTTTTTT
TRBV20-1,NA,TRBJ2-3,NA,CSASAIGSTDTQYF,TGCAGTGCTAGTGCTATCGGTAGCACAGATACGCAGTATTTT
TRBV11-3,TRBD2,TRBJ2-2,NA,CASSLAGGGELFF,TGTGCCAGCAGCTTAGCGGGAGGCGGGGAGCTGTTTTTT
TRBV19,NA,TRBJ2-2,NA,CASSISRVHTGELFF,TGTGCCAGTAGTATCTCCAGGGTTCACACCGGGGAGCTGTTTTTT
TRBV6-1,NA,TRBJ1-4,NA,CASSLQVYSEKLFF,TGTGCCAGCAGTTTACAGGTGTACAGTGAAAAACTGTTTTTT
TRBV10-2,TRBD2,TRBJ2-3,few,CASSVAGDTDTQYF,TGCGCCAGCAGTGTGGCGGGGGACACAGATACGCAGTATTTT
TRBV6-1,NA,TRBJ1-5,many,CASSIRGLGQPQHF,TGTGCCAGCAGCATTAGAGGGTTGGGCCAGCCCCAGCATTTT
TRBV28,TRBD1,TRBJ2-3,many,CASSPYRGDLDTQYF,TGTGCCAGCAGCCCGTACAGGGGAGATTTGGATACGCAGTATTTT
TRBV19,TRBD1,TRBJ1-5,NA,CASSAPDRDKPQHF,TGTGCCAGTAGTGCTCCGGACAGGGATAAGCCCCAGCATTTT
TRBV12-3/TRBV12-4,TRBD2,TRBJ2-1,NA,CASSLGLAGGSEQFF,TGTGCCAGCAGTTTAGGACTAGCGGGGGGGAGTGAGCAGTTCTTC
TRBV4-1,NA,TRBJ1-4,NA,CASSRPGRLNEKLFF,TGCGCCAGCAGCCGACCCGGACGGTTAAATGAAAAACTGTTTTTT
TRBV5-5,NA,TRBJ2-3,many,CASSYLAAGDADTQYF,TGTGCCAGCAGCTACCTGGCGGCAGGGGACGCAGATACGCAGTATTTT
TRBV4-2,TRBD1,TRBJ2-2,many,CASSHPGTGVTGELFF,TGTGCCAGCAGCCACCCCGGGACAGGGGTCACCGGGGAGCTGTTTTTT
TRBV9,TRBD2,TRBJ2-3,NA,CASSPLSSGGPGDAQYF,TGTGCCAGCAGCCCCCTAAGTAGCGGGGGGCCGGGAGATGCGCAGTATTTT
TRBV11-3,TRBD1,TRBJ1-2,many,CASSSTGGIYGYTF,TGTGCCAGCAGCTCTACAGGGGGGATCTATGGCTACACCTTC
TRBV10-2,NA,TRBJ1-4,many,CASSDGPTNEKLFF,TGCGCCAGCAGTGACGGTCCAACTAATGAAAAACTGTTTTTT
TRBV28,TRBD1,TRBJ2-7,NA,CASSQGASEQYF,TGTGCCAGCAGTCAGGGGGCCAGCGAGCAGTACTTC
TRBV9,NA,TRBJ1-6,NA,CASSVGDGPVHF,TGTGCCAGCAGCGTAGGAGACGGCCCAGTCCACTTT
TRBV20-1,TRBD1,TRBJ2-1,few,CSATSGGTYNEQFF,TGCAGTGCCACTTCAGGGGGAACATACAATGAGCAGTTCTTC
TRBV10-3,TRBD1,TRBJ2-1,many,CAISSGTAFYNEQFF,TGTGCCATCAGCTCCGGGACAGCCTTCTACAATGAGCAGTTCTTC
TRBV11-2,NA,TRBJ1-2,many,CASSLEAGDQGYTF,TGTGCCAGCAGCTTAGAGGCAGGGGATCAGGGCTACACCTTC